The 26 T cell receptor beta chains given below trace back to one sample, sequenced in a study of T cells in Graves' hyperthyroidism and ophthalmopathy. The TCR beta CDR3 regions underwent amplification using RNA transcripts as the source. HTBI primers drove first-round RT-PCR of the TCR CDR3. TCRdb passed the multiplex PCR reads through MiXCR, listing each CDR3 protein once. The table records more than 450,000 distinct CDR3 sequences, approximately 20% of them present only once. Sequencing used blood. Receptors originate from a man aged 40-49 years with Graves' ophthalmopathy.

The chain links TRBV30 to TRBJ1-6; D gene ambiguous. Looked up from germline, CDR1 is GTSNPN and CDR2 is SVGIG (reference sequence). The germline V and J ends were trimmed by 1 base and 0 bases, with 7 bases remaining between them. This CDR3 has 15 residues. Here the CDR3 DNA reads TGTGCCTGGAGTGAGGGAGCCTCCTATAATTCACCCCTCCACTTT. Translation: CAWSEGASYNSPLHF.

V is TRBV25-1 and J is TRBJ1-1, with D unresolved. V was pared by 3 bases and J by 0 bases, with 11 bases between. Germline assignment: CDR1 MGHDK and CDR2 SYGVNS. This CDR3 spans 15 amino acids. For the CDR3, the DNA is TGTGCCAGCAGTGATTCTGTAGTGATGAACACTGAAGCTTTCTTT. Translation: CASSDSVVMNTEAFF.

As concerns this clonotype: Compared with germline, one end of the junction differs, possibly owing to a read error. The chain links TRBV12-5 to TRBJ1-1; 9 bases agree with TRBD1. Germline CDR1 and CDR2: LGHNT and FRNRAP. CDR3 size: 16 residues. CDR3 in DNA: TGTGCTAGTGGTTTGCCCAGGACAGGGGTTAACACTGAAGCTCTCTTT. This codes for CASGLPRTGVNTEALF.

This clonotype occurred many times. The chain uses TRBV28 and TRBJ2-7; tentatively, D is TRBD1 (7 bases). The length of the CDR3 is 14 residues. V shed 7 bases and J shed 4 bases, with 17 bases lying between them. CDR1 is MDHEN, CDR2 SYDVKM, per germline. The CDR3 nucleotides are TGTGCCAGCACCTCCCCAGGGGGGAGTTACGAGCAGTACTTC. This gives the protein CASTSPGGSYEQYF.

This chain uses TRBV19 with TRBJ2-7; 9 positions match TRBD1. The trim removed 5 bases at V and 7 bases at J, leaving 12 bases unmatched. The length of the CDR3 is 15 residues. Germline V CDR1 and CDR2: LNHDA, SQIVND (reference sequence). The CDR3 DNA follows: TGTGCCAGTAGTTCCGCCACAGGGGGCGCGGGGGAGCAGTACTTC. Translation: CASSSATGGAGEQYF. Looking up the rest from reference TRBV19 and TRBJ2-7 gives the full variable domain: DGGITQSPKYLFRKEGQNVTLSCEQNLNHDAMYWYRQDPGQGLRLIYYSQIVNDFQKGDIAEGYSVSREKKESFPLTVTSAQKNPTAFYLCASSSATGGAGEQYFGPGTRLTVT.

In its sample, this clonotype was seen many times. J is TRBJ2-1 and V is TRBV20-1; D remains unclear. There are 15 residues in the CDR3. Germline V lookup: CDR1 DFQATT, CDR2 SNEGSKA (reference sequence). Trimming took off 0 bases at V and 4 bases at J, with 13 bases between the two ends. CDR3 region: CSARDYGGPYNEQFF. The DNA for the CDR3 is TGCAGTGCTAGAGATTATGGCGGACCGTACAATGAGCAGTTCTTC.

Many counts were recorded for this clonotype. V and J are TRBV18 and TRBJ2-7; perhaps TRBD2 as D (6 bases). Germline V gene data show CDR1 as KGHSH and CDR2 as LQKENI. CDR3 length: 13 amino acids. The germline V and J ends were trimmed by 6 bases and 7 bases, with 16 bases remaining between them. The CDR3 DNA is TGTGCCAGCTCTCAGTCGGGAGCCAGAGAGCAGTACTTC. Amino acids: CASSQSGAREQYF.

This clonotype has just a few counts. The V call is TRBV25-1, the J call TRBJ2-5; 7 nucleotides line up with TRBD2. The CDR3 is 15 amino acids. The V gene end was trimmed by 3 bases and the J gene end by 4 bases; junction bases not matched to a gene: 8. Germline V gene data show CDR1 as MGHDK and CDR2 as SYGVNS. This CDR3 is CASSEGGIRVETQYF. The CDR3, as DNA: TGTGCCAGCAGTGAGGGGGGGATAAGGGTAGAGACCCAGTACTTC. Full variable domain (outside the CDR3, taken from reference TRBV25-1 and TRBJ2-5): EADIYQTPRYLVIGTGKKITLECSQTMGHDKMYWYQQDPGMELHLIHYSYGVNSTEKGDLSSESTVSRIRTEHFPLTLESARPSHTSQYLCASSEGGIRVETQYFGPGTRLLVL.

The chain uses TRBV12-3 or TRBV12-4 and TRBJ1-1, with D possibly being TRBD1 (5 bases). The CDR3 runs to 14 residues. V gave up 6 bases and J gave up 4 bases, with 15 bases separating them. CDR3 bases: TGTGCCAGCAGCCAAACAGGACCCGCCACTGAAGCTTTCTTT. This gives the protein CASSQTGPATEAFF.

Many counts were recorded for this clonotype. V and J are TRBV7-2 and TRBJ2-7; 7 nucleotides match TRBD2. CDR3 length: 15 amino acids. Unmatched junction bases numbered 7, after V lost 5 bases and J lost 0 bases. CDR1 is SGHTA and CDR2 is FQGNSA in the germline V gene. CDR3 residues: CASSSPSGVSYEQYF. Written as DNA, the CDR3 is TGTGCCAGCAGCAGCCCTAGCGGTGTCTCCTACGAGCAGTACTTC.

Concerning this clonotype: This may be a read error: a much more frequent sequence differs by one nucleotide. Here the CDR3 omits its conserved ending phenylalanine or tryptophan, so a read error is the likely source. The J gene is TRBJ1-5, the V gene TRBV29-1, with D unclear. Germline V gene data show CDR1 as SQVTM and CDR2 as ANQGSEA. The V and J ends lost 4 bases and 1 base respectively, with 5 bases between them. The CDR3 has 12 residues. CDR3 nucleotide sequence: TGCAGCGTTGGCGGGAGCAATCAGCCCCAGCATCTT. This gives the protein CSVGGSNQPQHL.

This clonotype was seen a single time. The V call is TRBV6-2 or TRBV6-3, the J call TRBJ2-2; D is perhaps TRBD2 (5 bases). Germline-derived CDR1 and CDR2 are MNHEY and SVGEGT. V was cut by 6 bases and J by 3 bases, with 14 bases left in between. The CDR3 covers 15 residues. This CDR3 is CASSTGFVDTGELFF. The CDR3 DNA reads as TGTGCCAGCAGCACGGGGTTTGTGGACACCGGGGAGCTGTTTTTT.

The CDR3 spells CASSSGTGLGETQYF. The CDR3 DNA sequence: TGTGCCAGTAGTTCCGGGACGGGGCTGGGAGAGACCCAGTACTTC. The V call is TRBV19, the J call TRBJ2-5; D may be TRBD1 or TRBD2 (5 bases each). Germline V gives CDR1 LNHDA, CDR2 SQIVND (reference sequence). Trimming took off 5 bases at V and 4 bases at J, with 17 bases between the two ends. This CDR3 contains 15 residues.

J is TRBJ2-1 and V is TRBV13, with TRBD2 matching over 7 bases. From germline, CDR1 is PRHDT and CDR2 FYEKMQ (reference sequence). This CDR3 is built from 11 residues. J gave up 10 bases and V 6 bases, and 3 bases lay outside the gene matches. The DNA for the CDR3 is TGTGCCAGCAGTCGGACTAGGGAGCAGTTCTTC. Residues: CASSRTREQFF.

The chain joins TRBV6-1 to TRBJ2-1; 9 positions match TRBD1. The CDR3 spans 15 residues. Germline V gene sequence: CDR1 MNHNS, CDR2 SASEGT. J lost 5 bases, V lost 7 bases, and 9 bases had no gene match. CDR3 sequence (DNA): TGTGCCAGCACCCGGACGGGGACAGGGAACAATGAGCAGTTCTTC. It is translated as CASTRTGTGNNEQFF.

This clonotype was seen a handful of times. The chain has TRBV9 and TRBJ1-1, with D unclear. V lost 4 bases to trimming and J lost 0 bases, with 13 bases between them. The CDR3 extends over 15 amino acids. Germline V CDR1 and CDR2: SGDLS, YYNGEE. This CDR3 reads CASSHRTGMNTEAFF. In nucleotides, the CDR3 is TGTGCCAGCAGCCACCGGACCGGGATGAACACTGAAGCTTTCTTT.

This clonotype was seen repeatedly, ten times or more. The chain has TRBV3-1 and TRBJ1-2; D might be TRBD1 (5 bases). The germline V gene encodes CDR1 LGHDT and CDR2 YNNKEL (reference sequence). The CDR3 has 14 residues. V was trimmed by 1 base and J by 8 bases, leaving 14 bases between them. The CDR3 DNA reads TGTGCCAGCAGCCAAGCTATCTCAAAGGGGGGCTACACCTTC. Protein: CASSQAISKGGYTF.

Worth noting for this clonotype: A read error is possible here, since a much larger clone lies one base away. The chain couples TRBV18 to TRBJ1-4; D unclear. The CDR3 is 15 residues long. Per germline, CDR1 KGHSH and CDR2 LQKENI. The CDR3 sequence is CVSSPRASRSEKLFF. The CDR3 DNA reads TGTGTCAGCTCACCACGGGCCTCCCGATCGGAAAAACTGTTTTTT.

V is TRBV20-1 and J is TRBJ2-1; 14 nucleotides match TRBD2. The CDR3 has 17 residues. Germline-derived CDR1 and CDR2 are DFQATT and SNEGSKA (reference sequence). The V segment lost 0 bases and the J segment 5 bases; nucleotides outside the gene matches: 6. DNA of the CDR3: TGCAGTGCTAGAGAGACTGGGACTAGCGGGGGTCACAATGAGCAGTTCTTC. Protein: CSARETGTSGGHNEQFF.

The V and J genes are TRBV6-1 and TRBJ1-1; TRBD1 aligns across 9 bases. Unmatched junction bases numbered 6, after V lost 5 bases and J lost 5 bases. Germline V lookup: CDR1 MNHNS, CDR2 SASEGT. The length of the CDR3 is 14 residues. In DNA form, the CDR3 reads TGTGCCAGCAGTCGGGACAGGGCCTCAACTGAAGCTTTCTTT. It translates to CASSRDRASTEAFF.

This clonotype was picked up many times. The gene calls are TRBV7-3 and TRBJ2-1; TRBD2 is a possible D gene (6 bases). Germline V gene sequence: CDR1 SGHTA, CDR2 FQGTGA. Trimming took 5 bases from V and 0 from J, leaving 11 bases between them. This CDR3 has 15 residues. CDR3 bases: TGTGCCAGCAGCCAATCGACTAGCTCCTACAATGAGCAGTTCTTC. Translating gives CASSQSTSSYNEQFF.

This clonotype was recorded at least ten times. This sequence joins TRBV12-3 or TRBV12-4 and TRBJ2-5; a weak D match, TRBD2 (7 bases). Trimming cost V 3 bases and J 6 bases, with 14 bases left between them. The CDR3 runs 14 residues. CDR3 nucleotides: TGTGCCAGCAGTTTGGTGGGGGGGCAGAAGACCCAGTACTTC. Its translation: CASSLVGGQKTQYF.

This clonotype was seen many times. The chain couples TRBV11-1 to TRBJ2-7; TRBD1 aligns across 8 bases. The CDR3 has 16 amino acids. Germline assignment: CDR1 SGHAT and CDR2 FQDESV (reference sequence). V dropped 2 bases and J dropped 0; count of bases not matched to a gene: 6. CDR3 nucleotides: TGTGCCAGCAGCTTAAGGGGGACAGGTCGCTCCTACGAGCAGTACTTC. This gives the protein CASSLRGTGRSYEQYF.

The chain combines TRBV29-1 with TRBJ1-1, with 7 bases lining up with TRBD1. The V gene end was trimmed by 7 bases and the J gene end by 5 bases; junction bases not matched to a gene: 16. This CDR3 has 15 amino acids. Germline loops: CDR1 SQVTM, CDR2 ANQGSEA. CDR3 DNA: TGCAGCGCTACATACGATGACAGGGAAGGGACTGAAGCTTTCTTT. It specifies CSATYDDREGTEAFF. The full variable domain, in which reference TRBV29-1 and TRBJ1-1 provide the parts outside the CDR3, is SAVISQKPSRDICQRGTSLTIQCQVDSQVTMMFWYRQQPGQSLTLIATANQGSEATYESGFVIDKFPISRPNLTFSTLTVSNMSPEDSSIYLCSATYDDREGTEAFFGQGTRLTVV.

This sequence joins TRBV20-1 and TRBJ2-7; 11 bases map to TRBD2. V gave up 1 base and J gave up 4 bases; unmatched junction bases: 6. Germline assignment: CDR1 DFQATT and CDR2 SNEGSKA (reference sequence). The CDR3 length is 15 residues. The CDR3 DNA sequence: TGCAGTGCTAGAGTTACCCTAGCGGGAGGTTACGAGCAGTACTTC. Translating gives CSARVTLAGGYEQYF.

This clonotype has at least ten counts. This rearrangement joins TRBV28 to TRBJ1-1; 10 bases fit TRBD1. Germline CDR1 reads MDHEN; CDR2 reads SYDVKM. The CDR3 has 16 residues. V shed 3 bases, J shed 3 bases, and the junction held 7 bases outside the gene matches. The DNA of the CDR3 is TGTGCCAGCAGTTTGAGCCAGGGACAGGGGTACACTGAAGCTTTCTTT. It encodes CASSLSQGQGYTEAFF.